The T cell receptor (beta chain) under discussion was sequenced for a study of cytomegalovirus exposure and HLA in healthy donors. The primer mix had 60 Vbeta and 13 Jbeta primers. Libraries were prepared by immunoSEQ multiplex PCR; TCRdb keeps only in-frame clonotypes and omits some of them. The sample gives under 200,000 clones, roughly 80% of which show up once; around 2.3% is in the top ten. This CDR3 is 16 amino acids long. Trimming removed 0 bases from V and 5 bases from J, with 18 bases in between. Per germline, CDR1 SGHRS and CDR2 YFSETQ. The V gene is TRBV5-1, the J gene TRBJ2-7; D not resolved. Specimen: PBMCs. The receptor's source is a male donor in good health and CMV-seronegative. The CDR3: CASSLGPGRRVHEQYF. CDR3 in DNA: TGCGCCAGCAGCTTGGGTCCGGGTAGGCGAGTCCACGAGCAGTACTTC.